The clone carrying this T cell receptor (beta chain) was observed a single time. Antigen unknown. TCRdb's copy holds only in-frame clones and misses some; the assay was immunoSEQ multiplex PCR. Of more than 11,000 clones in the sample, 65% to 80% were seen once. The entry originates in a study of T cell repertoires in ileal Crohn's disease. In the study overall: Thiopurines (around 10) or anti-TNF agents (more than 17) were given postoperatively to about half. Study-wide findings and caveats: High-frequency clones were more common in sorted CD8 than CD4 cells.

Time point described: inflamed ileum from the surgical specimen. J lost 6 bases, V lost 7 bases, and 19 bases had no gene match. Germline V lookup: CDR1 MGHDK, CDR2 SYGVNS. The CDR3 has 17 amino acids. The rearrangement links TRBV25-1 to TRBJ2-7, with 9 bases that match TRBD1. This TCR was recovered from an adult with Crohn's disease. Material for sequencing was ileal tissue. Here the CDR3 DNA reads TGTGCCAGCACTAGAACCCTCGGGACAGGGACAACCGGCGAGCAGTACTTC. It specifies CASTRTLGTGTTGEQYF.